Here is one TCR beta chain with its context. This entry belongs to a study of OX40 agonist ivuxolimab in advanced cancers. Some clones are missing from TCRdb's copy, which holds only in-frame ones; the method was immunoSEQ multiplex PCR. This table holds approximately 88,000 clones, over 75% found once. The ends were cut back, 5 bases at V and 3 bases at J, with 8 bases in the middle. Germline V gives CDR1 MGHRA, CDR2 YSYEKL. CDR3 length: 13 amino acids. The starting material was CD4+ or CD8+ T cells sorted from blood, obtained in a trial of the OX40 agonist ivuxolimab. The sequence came from an adult with an advanced solid tumor such as melanoma, head and neck, liver or kidney cancer. The chain carries TRBV4-1 and TRBJ1-3, with D uncertain. As DNA, the CDR3 is TGCGCCAGCAGCGCACTGTATGGAAACACCATATATTTT. The encoded protein is CASSALYGNTIYF.